This note documents a single T cell receptor (beta chain) sequence. Its antigen is not known. With 8 bases clipped from V and 4 bases from J, the junction kept 11 bases outside the gene matches. In germline, CDR1 is SNHLY, CDR2 FYNNEI. The CDR3 covers 16 residues. TCR beta was sequenced from blood CD8+ and CD4+ T cells. RNA in amounts of roughly 0.5 to 1 ug was reverse transcribed with random hexamers. From the immunoSEQ multiplex PCR reads, TCRdb called clonotypes with MiXCR, one entry per CDR3 protein. The sample includes about 100,000 distinct CDR3 sequences, about 96% of them seen just once. This sample is drawn from a study of CD8 T cells in Susac syndrome. Regarding the study as a whole: Total CD8+ repertoires held some 15 Susac-specific public clones, while CD8+ TEMRA repertoires held several.

The V call is TRBV2, the J call TRBJ2-2; 9 bases fit TRBD1. The sequenced sample was CD8+ T cells from PBMCs. This TCR was sampled from a human donor with Susac syndrome. CDR3 bases: TGTGCCAGCGGGGGAATAAAGGGACAGGGCACCGGGGAGCTGTTTTTT. Translation: CASGGIKGQGTGELFF.